This is a list of T cell receptor beta chains from one sample in a study of CD8+ T cells in alopecia areata. Sequencing used immunoSEQ multiplex PCR; TCRdb keeps in-frame clones, though not all of them. The profile shows 200,000 to 250,000 clones, less than 45% of them singletons. The source material was CD4+ T cells sorted from blood, sampled at approximately week 36, from a patient treated with tofacitinib. All receptors derive from a human donor with alopecia areata. Each CDR3 is given with its conserved first and last residue. The D gene is left open where the match is weak. Size is stated for part of the rows, as once, few or many counts, or as a class when the clone is expanded.

d_gene | j_gene | v_gene | abundance | CDR3aa | CDR3nt
. | TRBJ1-2 | TRBV2 | . | CATGRDSGFGYTF | TGTGCCACCGGACGGGACTCGGGCTTTGGCTACACCTTC
. | TRBJ2-5 | TRBV5-1 | once | CASRLKETQYF | TGCGCCAGCCGGCTCAAAGAGACCCAGTACTTC
TRBD1 | TRBJ2-1 | TRBV29-1 | . | CSVEGGTGIYNEQFF | TGCAGCGTTGAAGGAGGGACAGGGATCTACAATGAGCAGTTCTTC
. | TRBJ2-5 | TRBV9 | . | CASSVKTRNPQYF | TGTGCCAGCAGCGTAAAGACCCGGAATCCCCAGTACTTC
. | TRBJ2-7 | TRBV5-1 | . | CASSLGSGLYEQYF | TGCGCCAGCAGCTTGGGATCAGGGCTATACGAGCAGTACTTC
TRBD2 | TRBJ2-1 | TRBV5-1 | few | CASSPAGRGYNEQFF | TGCGCCAGCAGCCCAGCGGGGCGGGGTTACAATGAGCAGTTCTTC
TRBD1 | TRBJ2-5 | TRBV5-6 | . | CASSSQGTVPETQYF | TGTGCCAGCAGCTCCCAGGGGACAGTCCCAGAGACCCAGTACTTC
. | TRBJ1-4 | TRBV25-1 | once | CASSAPFGVGEKLFF | TGTGCCAGCAGTGCGCCTTTTGGGGTGGGTGAAAAACTGTTTTTT
. | TRBJ2-7 | TRBV20-1 | . | CSAAGDEQYF | TGCAGTGCCGCCGGAGACGAGCAGTACTTC
. | TRBJ2-1 | TRBV6-6 | . | CASSYRDHYNEQFF | TGTGCCAGCAGTTACCGGGACCACTACAATGAGCAGTTCTTC
. | TRBJ1-1 | TRBV30 | . | CAWSALTLMNTEAFF | TGTGCCTGGAGCGCCCTGACACTCATGAACACTGAAGCTTTCTTT
. | TRBJ1-5 | TRBV7-2 | . | CASSPAGLNSNQPQHF | TGTGCCAGCAGTCCCGCAGGGTTAAATAGCAATCAGCCCCAGCATTTT
. | TRBJ2-4 | TRBV25-1 | . | CASSDRGAGLAKNIQYF | TGTGCCAGCAGTGACCGAGGGGCGGGGCTAGCCAAAAACATTCAGTACTTC
TRBD2 | TRBJ2-3 | TRBV6-5 | few | CASSYFGLAGDTQYF | TGTGCCAGCAGTTACTTTGGACTAGCGGGAGATACGCAGTATTTT
. | TRBJ2-1 | TRBV7-9 | few | CASSSGQGGLDEQFF | TGTGCCAGCAGCTCAGGCCAGGGGGGATTGGATGAGCAGTTCTTC
. | TRBJ2-6 | TRBV15 | . | CATSRVTGNSGANVLTF | TGTGCCACCAGCAGAGTTACAGGGAACTCTGGGGCCAACGTCCTGACTTTC
. | TRBJ2-1 | TRBV7-9 | . | CASSFTGEVGQFF | TGTGCCAGCAGCTTTACGGGAGAGGTTGGGCAGTTCTTC
. | TRBJ1-4 | TRBV29-1 | few | CSVEDLQNGGEKLFF | TGCAGCGTTGAAGATCTTCAAAACGGTGGGGAAAAACTGTTTTTT
TRBD1 | TRBJ2-5 | TRBV5-1 | . | CASSSSAQGAATQYF | TGCGCCAGCAGTAGTTCGGCACAGGGGGCCGCGACCCAGTACTTC
. | TRBJ2-7 | TRBV7-8 | few | CASSFGGEAYEQYF | TGTGCCAGCAGCTTTGGAGGGGAAGCCTACGAGCAGTACTTC
. | TRBJ2-5 | TRBV19 | once | CASKKETVQETQYF | TGTGCCAGTAAAAAAGAGACAGTCCAAGAGACCCAGTACTTC
. | TRBJ1-5 | TRBV7-2 | . | CASSPYNQPQHF | TGTGCCAGCAGCCCCTACAATCAGCCCCAGCATTTT
TRBD1 | TRBJ2-7 | TRBV6-5 | few | CASSPDRVRVYEQYF | TGTGCCAGCAGTCCGGACAGGGTTCGGGTCTACGAGCAGTACTTC
. | TRBJ1-1 | TRBV28 | . | CAGGSWAEAFF | TGTGCCGGGGGGAGTTGGGCTGAAGCTTTCTTT
. | TRBJ1-4 | TRBV4-2 | . | CASSQVGGLEEKLFF | TGTGCCAGCAGCCAAGTTGGAGGGTTGGAGGAAAAACTGTTTTTT
. | TRBJ1-1 | TRBV14 | . | CASSQQLNTEAFF | TGTGCCAGCAGCCAACAACTAAACACTGAAGCTTTCTTT
TRBD2 | TRBJ2-1 | TRBV28 | . | CAATSGSYNEQFF | TGTGCCGCGACTAGCGGGTCCTACAATGAGCAGTTCTTC
. | TRBJ2-1 | TRBV20-1 | . | CSARIDNEQFF | TGCAGCGCGAGGATAGACAATGAGCAGTTCTTC
TRBD2 | TRBJ2-5 | TRBV11-2 | . | CASSAPGTSVKTQYF | TGTGCCAGCAGTGCGCCGGGGACTAGCGTCAAGACCCAGTACTTC
. | TRBJ2-1 | TRBV25-1 | . | CASNTGNKANEQFF | TGTGCCAGCAATACAGGGAATAAGGCCAATGAGCAGTTCTTC
. | TRBJ2-7 | TRBV2 | . | CASSEHESSYEQYF | TGTGCCAGCAGTGAGCACGAAAGCTCCTACGAGCAGTACTTC
TRBD2 | TRBJ2-3 | TRBV7-2 | . | CASSLRFSGIFTDTQYF | TGTGCCAGCAGCTTAAGGTTTAGCGGGATTTTCACAGATACGCAGTATTTT
. | TRBJ1-5 | TRBV29-1 | . | CSVGYDRGGANQPQHF | TGCAGCGTTGGCTATGATAGGGGGGGGGCCAATCAGCCCCAGCATTTT
. | TRBJ1-2 | TRBV9 | once | CASSGGGSGYTF | TGTGCCAGCAGCGGAGGGGGTAGTGGCTACACCTTC
TRBD1 | TRBJ2-6 | TRBV6-1 | . | CASGGVRDSSGANVLTF | TGTGCCAGCGGTGGTGTCAGGGACAGCTCTGGGGCCAACGTCCTGACTTTC
. | TRBJ2-7 | TRBV30 | . | CASHRDSPWEQYF | TGTGCCTCCCACAGGGACTCCCCGTGGGAGCAGTACTTC
TRBD1 | TRBJ2-7 | TRBV29-1 | few | CSVVEQILGGLFGEQYF | TGCAGCGTTGTAGAACAGATCCTAGGGGGCCTATTTGGGGAGCAGTACTTC
. | TRBJ2-2 | TRBV5-4 | few | CASSLDREFTGELFF | TGTGCCAGCAGCTTGGACAGGGAATTCACCGGGGAGCTGTTTTTT
. | TRBJ2-4 | TRBV20-1 | . | CSAEAVDIQYF | TGCAGTGCGGAAGCGGTGGACATTCAGTACTTC
. | TRBJ2-3 | TRBV2 | . | CASTKRTKEDTQYF | TGTGCCAGCACCAAACGGACGAAAGAGGATACGCAGTATTTT
TRBD2 | TRBJ2-7 | TRBV29-1 | . | CSVVRLAGGGYEQYF | TGCAGCGTTGTTAGACTAGCGGGAGGGGGCTACGAGCAGTACTTC